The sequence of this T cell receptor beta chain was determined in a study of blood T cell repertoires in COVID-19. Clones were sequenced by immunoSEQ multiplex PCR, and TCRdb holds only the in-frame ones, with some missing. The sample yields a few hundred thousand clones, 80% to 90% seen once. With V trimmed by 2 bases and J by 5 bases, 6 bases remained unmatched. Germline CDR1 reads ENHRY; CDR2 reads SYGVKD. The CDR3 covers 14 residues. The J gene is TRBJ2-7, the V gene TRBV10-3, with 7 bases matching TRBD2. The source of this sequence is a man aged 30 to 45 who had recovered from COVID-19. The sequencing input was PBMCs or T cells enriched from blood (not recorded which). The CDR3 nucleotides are TGTGCCATCAGTGAGGAGGGAGGGAGGAACGAGCAGTACTTC. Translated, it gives CAISEEGGRNEQYF.